One T cell receptor beta chain is described in this entry. Donors comprised healthy HIV-negative adults lacking recent acute infections or vaccinations. The data were taken from a study of shared clonotypes between healthy human individuals. The method was immunoSEQ multiplex PCR; TCRdb's version includes in-frame clones alone and lacks a portion of them. The top ten clones hold approximately 0.13% of a sample with 2,100,000 or so clones, approximately 96% of them seen once. The sequence came from a man aged 18 to 30 in good health. Sequenced sample: naive CD4+ T cells sorted from blood. Subset here: CD45RA+ positively selected.

The CDR3 DNA is TGTGCCAGCAGTTTTCGGGGGAGCAATCAGCCCCAGCATTTT. Translation gives CASSFRGSNQPQHF. The V call is TRBV28, the J call TRBJ1-5; weak D call: TRBD1 (5 bases). The CDR3 has 14 residues. The V and J ends lost 3 bases and 1 base respectively, with 7 bases between them. The germline gives CDR1 MDHEN, CDR2 SYDVKM.